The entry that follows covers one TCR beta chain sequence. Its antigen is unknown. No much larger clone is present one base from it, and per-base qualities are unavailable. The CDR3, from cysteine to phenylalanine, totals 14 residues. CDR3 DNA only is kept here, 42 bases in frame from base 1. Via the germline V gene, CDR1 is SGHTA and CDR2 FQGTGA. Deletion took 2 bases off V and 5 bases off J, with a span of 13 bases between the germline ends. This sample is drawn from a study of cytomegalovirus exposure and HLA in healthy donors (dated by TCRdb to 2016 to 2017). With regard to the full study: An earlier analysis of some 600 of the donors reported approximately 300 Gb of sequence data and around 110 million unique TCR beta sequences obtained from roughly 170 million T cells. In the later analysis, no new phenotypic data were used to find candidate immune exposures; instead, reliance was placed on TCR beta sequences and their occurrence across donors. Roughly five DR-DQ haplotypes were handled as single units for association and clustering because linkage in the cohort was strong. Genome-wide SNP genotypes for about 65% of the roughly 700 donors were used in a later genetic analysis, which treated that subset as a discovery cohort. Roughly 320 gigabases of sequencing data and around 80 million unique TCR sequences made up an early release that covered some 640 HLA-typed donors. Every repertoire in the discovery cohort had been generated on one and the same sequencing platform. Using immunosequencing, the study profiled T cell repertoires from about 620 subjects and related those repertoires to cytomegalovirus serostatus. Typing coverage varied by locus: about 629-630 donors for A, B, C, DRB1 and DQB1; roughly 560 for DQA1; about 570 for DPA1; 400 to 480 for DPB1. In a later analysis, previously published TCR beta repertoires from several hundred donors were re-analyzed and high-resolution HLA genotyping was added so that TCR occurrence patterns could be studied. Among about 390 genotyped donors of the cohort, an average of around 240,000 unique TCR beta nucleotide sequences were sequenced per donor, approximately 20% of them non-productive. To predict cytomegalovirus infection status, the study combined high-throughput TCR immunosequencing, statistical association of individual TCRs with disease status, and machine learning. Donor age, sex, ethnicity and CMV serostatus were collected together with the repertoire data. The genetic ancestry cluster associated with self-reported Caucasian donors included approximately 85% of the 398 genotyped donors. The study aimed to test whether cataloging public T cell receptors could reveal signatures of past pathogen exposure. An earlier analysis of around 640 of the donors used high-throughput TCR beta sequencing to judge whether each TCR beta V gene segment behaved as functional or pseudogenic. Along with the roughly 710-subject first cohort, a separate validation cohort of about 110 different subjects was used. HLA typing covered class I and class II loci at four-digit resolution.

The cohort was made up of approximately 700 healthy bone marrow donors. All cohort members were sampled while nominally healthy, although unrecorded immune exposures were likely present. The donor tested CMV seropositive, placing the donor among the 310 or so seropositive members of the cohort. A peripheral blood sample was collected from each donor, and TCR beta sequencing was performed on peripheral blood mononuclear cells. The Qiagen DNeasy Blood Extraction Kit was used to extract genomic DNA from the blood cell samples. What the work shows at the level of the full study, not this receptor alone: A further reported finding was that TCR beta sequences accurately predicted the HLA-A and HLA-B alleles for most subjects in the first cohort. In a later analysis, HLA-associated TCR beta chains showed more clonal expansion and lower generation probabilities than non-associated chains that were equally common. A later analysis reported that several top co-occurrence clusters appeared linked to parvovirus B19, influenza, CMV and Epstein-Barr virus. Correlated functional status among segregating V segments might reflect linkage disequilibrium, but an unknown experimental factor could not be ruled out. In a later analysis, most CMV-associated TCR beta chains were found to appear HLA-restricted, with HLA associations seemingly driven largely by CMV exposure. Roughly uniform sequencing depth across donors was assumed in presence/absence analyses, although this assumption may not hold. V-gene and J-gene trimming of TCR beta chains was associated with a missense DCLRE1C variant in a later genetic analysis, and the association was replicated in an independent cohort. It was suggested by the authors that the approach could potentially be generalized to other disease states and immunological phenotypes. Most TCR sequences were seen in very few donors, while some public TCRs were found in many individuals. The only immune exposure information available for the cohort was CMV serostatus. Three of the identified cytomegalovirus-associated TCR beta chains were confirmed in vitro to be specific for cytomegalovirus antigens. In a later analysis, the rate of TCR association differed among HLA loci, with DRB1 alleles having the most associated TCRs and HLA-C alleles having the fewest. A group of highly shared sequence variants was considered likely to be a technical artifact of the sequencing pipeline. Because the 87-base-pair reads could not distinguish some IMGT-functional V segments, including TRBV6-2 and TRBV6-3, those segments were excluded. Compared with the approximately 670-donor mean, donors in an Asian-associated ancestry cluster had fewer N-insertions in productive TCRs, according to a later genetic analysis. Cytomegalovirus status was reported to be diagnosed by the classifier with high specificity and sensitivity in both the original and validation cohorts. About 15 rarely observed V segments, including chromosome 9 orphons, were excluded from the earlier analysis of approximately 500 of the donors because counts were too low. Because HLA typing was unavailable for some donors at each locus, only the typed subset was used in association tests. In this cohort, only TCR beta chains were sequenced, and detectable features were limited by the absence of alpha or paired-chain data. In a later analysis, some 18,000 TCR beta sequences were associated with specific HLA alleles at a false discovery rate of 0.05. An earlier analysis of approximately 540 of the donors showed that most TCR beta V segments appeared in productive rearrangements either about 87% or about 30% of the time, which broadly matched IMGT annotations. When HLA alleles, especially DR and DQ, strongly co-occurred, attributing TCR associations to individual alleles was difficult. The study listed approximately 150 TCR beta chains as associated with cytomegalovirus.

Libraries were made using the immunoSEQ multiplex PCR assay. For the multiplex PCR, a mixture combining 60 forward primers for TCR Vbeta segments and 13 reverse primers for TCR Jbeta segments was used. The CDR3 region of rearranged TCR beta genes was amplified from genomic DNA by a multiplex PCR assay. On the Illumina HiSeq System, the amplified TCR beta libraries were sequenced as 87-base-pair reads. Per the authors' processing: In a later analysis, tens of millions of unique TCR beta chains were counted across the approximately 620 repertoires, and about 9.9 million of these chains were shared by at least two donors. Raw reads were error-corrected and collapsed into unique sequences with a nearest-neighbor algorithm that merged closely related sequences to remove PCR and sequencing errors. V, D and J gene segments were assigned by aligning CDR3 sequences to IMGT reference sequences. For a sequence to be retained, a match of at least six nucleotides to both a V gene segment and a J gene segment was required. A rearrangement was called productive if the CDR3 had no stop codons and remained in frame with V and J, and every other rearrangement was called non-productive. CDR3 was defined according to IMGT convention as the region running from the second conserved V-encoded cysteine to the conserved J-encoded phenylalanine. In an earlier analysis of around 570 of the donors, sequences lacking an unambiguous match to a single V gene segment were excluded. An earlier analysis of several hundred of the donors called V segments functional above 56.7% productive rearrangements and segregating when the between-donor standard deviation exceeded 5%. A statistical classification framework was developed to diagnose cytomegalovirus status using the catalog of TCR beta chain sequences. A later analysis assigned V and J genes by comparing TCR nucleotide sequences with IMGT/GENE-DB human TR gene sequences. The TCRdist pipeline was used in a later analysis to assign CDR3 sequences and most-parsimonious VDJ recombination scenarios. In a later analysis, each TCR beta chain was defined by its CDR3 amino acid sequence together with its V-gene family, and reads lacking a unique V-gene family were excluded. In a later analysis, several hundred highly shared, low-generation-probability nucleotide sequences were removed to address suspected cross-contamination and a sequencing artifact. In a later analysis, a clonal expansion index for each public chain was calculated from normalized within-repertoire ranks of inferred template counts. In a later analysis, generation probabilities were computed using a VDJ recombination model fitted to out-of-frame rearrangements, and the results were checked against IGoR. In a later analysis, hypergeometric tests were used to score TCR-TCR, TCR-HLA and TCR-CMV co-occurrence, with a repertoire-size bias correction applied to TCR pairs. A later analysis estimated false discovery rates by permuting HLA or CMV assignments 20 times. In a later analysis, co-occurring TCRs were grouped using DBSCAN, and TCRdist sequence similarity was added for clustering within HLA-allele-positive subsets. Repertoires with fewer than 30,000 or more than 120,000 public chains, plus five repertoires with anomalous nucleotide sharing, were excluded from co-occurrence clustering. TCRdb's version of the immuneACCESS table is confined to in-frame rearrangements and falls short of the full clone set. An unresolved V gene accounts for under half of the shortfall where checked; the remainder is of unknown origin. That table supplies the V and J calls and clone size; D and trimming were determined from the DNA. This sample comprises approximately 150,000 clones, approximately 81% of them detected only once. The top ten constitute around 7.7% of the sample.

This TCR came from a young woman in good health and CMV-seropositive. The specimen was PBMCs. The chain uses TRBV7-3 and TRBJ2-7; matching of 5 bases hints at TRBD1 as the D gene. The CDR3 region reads CASSLGQGRNEQYF. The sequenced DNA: TGTGCCAGCAGCTTAGGGCAGGGAAGGAACGAGCAGTACTTC.